These 25 T cell receptor beta chains came from one sample sequenced in a study of shared clonotypes between healthy human individuals. Using immunoSEQ multiplex PCR, the repertoire was profiled, and TCRdb retains in-frame clones only, with some absent. The data show millions of clones, with approximately 95% seen just once and 0.35% to 0.5% held by the top ten. Material: naive CD4+ T cells from PBMCs. Specified subset: CD45RA+ positively selected. Source of these receptors: a man aged 18-30 years in good health. Some clones in this sample may be carry-over from other donors' samples.

Here the CDR3 reads CASSAQGDTEAFF. The DNA for the CDR3 is TGTGCCAGCTCAGCGCAGGGTGACACTGAAGCTTTCTTT. The genes are TRBV18 and TRBJ1-1; maybe TRBD1 (5 bases). Germline V lookup: CDR1 KGHSH, CDR2 LQKENI. The length of the CDR3 is 13 residues. Trimming shortened V by 5 bases and J by 3 bases, and 10 bases separated the two germline ends.

Only one count was recorded for this clone. The J gene is TRBJ2-3, the V gene TRBV7-9, with 10 nucleotides matching TRBD2. V was clipped by 5 bases and J by 4 bases; unmatched bases: 12. This CDR3 contains 17 residues. In germline, CDR1 is SEHNR, CDR2 FQNEAQ (reference sequence). This CDR3 is CASSLRPGLAFPDTQYF. CDR3 in DNA: TGTGCCAGCAGCCTCAGACCGGGACTAGCGTTCCCAGATACGCAGTATTTT.

This chain uses TRBV25-1 with TRBJ2-3; D is ambiguous. Germline V lookup: CDR1 MGHDK, CDR2 SYGVNS. CDR3 length: 14 amino acids. Trimming stripped 5 bases from V and 2 bases from J, with 11 bases between. CDR3 loop: CASSSHLVTDTQYF. The DNA for the CDR3 is TGTGCCAGCAGTTCGCATCTCGTCACAGATACGCAGTATTTT.

The V call is TRBV4-1, the J call TRBJ2-7; 7 nucleotides agree with TRBD1. With 4 bases clipped from V and 0 bases from J, the junction kept 12 bases outside the gene matches. The CDR3 sequence is 17 residues long. Germline CDR1 and CDR2: MGHRA and YSYEKL. The CDR3 spells CASSRDTGTVRSYEQYF. The CDR3 bases are TGCGCCAGCAGCCGGGACACCGGGACAGTACGCTCCTACGAGCAGTACTTC.

This clone occurred once. This chain connects TRBV4-1 to TRBJ2-2; D not resolved. Germline values: CDR1 MGHRA, CDR2 YSYEKL. This CDR3 has 14 residues. V was shortened by 5 bases and J by 1 base, with 8 bases between the two germline ends. The CDR3 DNA follows: TGCGCCAGCAGCTTTCACATGAACACCGGGGAGCTGTTTTTT. This encodes CASSFHMNTGELFF.

V gene TRBV19 combines with J gene TRBJ1-2; the match to TRBD1 covers 7 bases. Germline V CDR1 and CDR2: LNHDA, SQIVND (reference sequence). Trimming removed 6 bases from V and 8 bases from J; junction bases left unmatched: 9. CDR3 length: 13 residues. The CDR3 here is CASSPDRARGYTF. The CDR3 DNA reads as TGTGCCAGTAGCCCCGACAGGGCGAGGGGCTACACCTTC.

The V gene is TRBV5-1, the J gene TRBJ2-2; D is unresolved. The germline V and J ends were trimmed by 1 base and 7 bases, with 8 bases remaining between them. The germline V gene encodes CDR1 SGHRS and CDR2 YFSETQ. The CDR3 runs to 13 residues. CDR3 DNA: TGCGCCAGCAGCTTGTTCGGCGGCGGGGAGCTGTTTTTT. Protein product: CASSLFGGGELFF.

This chain links TRBV5-1 with TRBJ1-1; 9 bases are shared with TRBD1. The CDR3 consists of 15 residues. Germline CDR1 is SGHRS and CDR2 is YFSETQ. Trimming at V came to 2 bases and at J to 4 bases, leaving 6 bases not matched to a gene. The CDR3 DNA is TGCGCCAGCAGCTTTAGTACACAGGGGGCCACTGAAGCTTTCTTT. It translates to CASSFSTQGATEAFF.

This chain links TRBV6-5 with TRBJ2-5, with D perhaps matching TRBD1 or TRBD2 (5 bases each). The V end lost 4 bases, the J end lost 5 bases, and 17 bases lay between the germline ends. CDR3 size: 15 residues. The germline V gene encodes CDR1 MNHEY and CDR2 SVGAGI. CDR3 amino acids: CASSSGRPLTETQYF. The DNA of the CDR3 is TGTGCCAGCAGTTCGGGACGCCCGTTAACCGAGACCCAGTACTTC.

The chain links TRBV9 to TRBJ2-3; 10 nucleotides match TRBD1. Trimming cost V 0 bases and J 2 bases; bases outside gene matches: 3. This CDR3 contains 16 residues. Germline V gene sequence: CDR1 SGDLS, CDR2 YYNGEE. The CDR3 nucleotides are TGTGCCAGCAGCGTAGGGGACAGGGGTCCCACAGATACGCAGTATTTT. Translated, it gives CASSVGDRGPTDTQYF. The variable domain in full, with the rest retrieved from reference TRBV9 and TRBJ2-3, is DSGVTQTPKHLITATGQRVTLRCSPRSGDLSVYWYQQSLDQGLQFLIQYYNGEERAKGNILERFSAQQFPDLHSELNLSSLELGDSALYFCASSVGDRGPTDTQYFGPGTRLTVL.

In this sample, this clone turned up once. The chain has TRBV4-3 and TRBJ2-5; no clear D. The V gene lost 1 base and the J gene lost 0 bases, with 12 bases spanning the gap. There are 16 residues in the CDR3. Looked up from germline, CDR1 is LGHNA and CDR2 is YSLEER. The CDR3 DNA sequence: TGCGCCAGCAGCCAAGTTTGGCAGGCCAACCAAGAGACCCAGTACTTC. Translation gives CASSQVWQANQETQYF.

This clone was counted once. The chain employs TRBV19 and TRBJ2-7; D may be TRBD1 (7 bases). The CDR3 spans 19 residues. Trimming left V 5 bases short and J 1 base short, with 27 bases between. Germline V CDR1 and CDR2: LNHDA, SQIVND (reference sequence). The CDR3 is CASSPLWDRLTGVSYEQYF. In nucleotides, the CDR3 is TGTGCCAGTAGTCCCCTGTGGGACAGACTTACGGGAGTATCCTACGAGCAGTACTTC.

The chain recombines TRBV5-5 with TRBJ2-5; D is possibly TRBD2 (6 bases). Germline V CDR1 and CDR2: SGHKS, YYEKEE (reference sequence). The V end was cut by 4 bases, the J end by 0 bases, with 22 bases between. This CDR3 is 18 amino acids long. The CDR3 coding sequence is TGTGCCAGCAGCCCTAGAGTGGGCGGGGTTCTGTACCAAGAGACCCAGTACTTC. The encoded protein is CASSPRVGGVLYQETQYF.

The chain is built from TRBV4-1 and TRBJ2-3; TRBD2 aligns across 12 bases. The CDR3 sequence is 18 residues long. The germline CDR1 and CDR2 sequences are MGHRA and YSYEKL. J lost 4 bases, V lost 1 base, and 9 bases had no gene match. CDR3 residues: CASSQGTSGAGWSDTQYF. As DNA, the CDR3 is TGCGCCAGCAGCCAAGGGACTAGCGGGGCGGGTTGGTCAGATACGCAGTATTTT.

In DNA form, the CDR3 reads TGTGCCAGCAGCTTAGGGGCGAGAACCACCTACGAGCAGTACTTC. Translating gives CASSLGARTTYEQYF. This chain joins TRBV7-2 and TRBJ2-7; D is uncertain. Germline V gene sequence: CDR1 SGHTA, CDR2 FQGNSA. This CDR3 region has 15 residues. Trimming removed 1 base from V and 2 bases from J, with 12 bases in between. The full variable domain, completed using reference TRBV7-2 and TRBJ2-7, is GAGVSQSPSNKVTEKGKDVELRCDPISGHTALYWYRQSLGQGLEFLIYFQGNSAPDKSGLPSDRFSAERTGGSVSTLTIQRTQQEDSAVYLCASSLGARTTYEQYFGPGTRLTVT.

The V and J genes are TRBV27 and TRBJ1-2, with TRBD1 as a possible D gene (5 bases). The CDR3 has 13 amino acids. Germline V gene sequence: CDR1 MNHEY, CDR2 SMNVEV (reference sequence). V was cut by 3 bases and J by 6 bases, with 11 bases left in between. The CDR3 sequence: CASSLVGTHGYTF. CDR3 coding DNA: TGTGCCAGCAGTTTGGTGGGGACCCATGGCTACACCTTC.

This sequence joins TRBV6-4 and TRBJ2-2; D possibly corresponds to TRBD2 (6 bases). V was clipped by 6 bases and J by 6 bases, with 14 bases between them. CDR1 and CDR2 from the germline V gene are MRHNA and SNTAGT. The CDR3 consists of 14 residues. CDR3 sequence (DNA): TGTGCCAGCAGCGTCGTTTGGGGGGCCGGGGAGCTGTTTTTT. Its protein is CASSVVWGAGELFF.

As for this clone: The germline gene is not matched at one end of the junction; a read error may be the cause. This sequence joins TRBV7-2 and TRBJ1-5; 9 bases are shared with TRBD1. The CDR3 has 13 amino acids. CDR1 is SGHTA, CDR2 FQGNSA, per germline. The CDR3 here is CASSLGAGTGWTF. The CDR3 nucleotides read TGTGCCAGCAGCTTAGGAGCCGGGACAGGGTGGACTTTT.

The chain has TRBV19 and TRBJ2-1; TRBD1 aligns across 8 bases. The V gene end was trimmed by 5 bases and the J gene end by 4 bases; junction bases not matched to a gene: 7. This CDR3 has 15 residues. The V gene's germline CDR1 is LNHDA and CDR2 SQIVND (reference sequence). In DNA form, the CDR3 reads TGTGCCAGTAGTCCCTTCAGGACAGGGTACAATGAGCAGTTCTTC. Its translation is CASSPFRTGYNEQFF.

This clone was recorded a few times. The chain recombines TRBV6-5 with TRBJ1-2, with D possibly being TRBD1 (6 bases). This CDR3 is 12 amino acids long. V was cut by 4 bases and J by 4 bases, with 7 bases left in between. Germline V gene data show CDR1 as MNHEY and CDR2 as SVGAGI. CDR3 nucleotides: TGTGCCAGCAGTTTGACAGGCTATGGCTACACCTTC. Translation gives CASSLTGYGYTF.

This chain connects TRBV18 to TRBJ2-3, with 9 bases identical to TRBD2. The CDR3 loop spans 17 amino acids. Losses at the gene ends were 3 bases for V and 0 bases for J; bases not matched to a gene: 7. Looked up from germline, CDR1 is KGHSH and CDR2 is LQKENI. The CDR3 region is CASSPDIAGASTDTQYF. DNA of the CDR3: TGTGCCAGCTCACCGGACATAGCGGGGGCTAGCACAGATACGCAGTATTTT.

In this sample, this clone turned up once. The chain uses TRBV28 and TRBJ1-1; maybe TRBD1 (5 bases). This CDR3 is 13 amino acids long. With 6 bases removed from V and 4 bases from J, the gap between germline ends came to 12 bases. Germline CDR1 is MDHEN and CDR2 is SYDVKM. CDR3 sequence: CASSPQDLTEAFF. The DNA for the CDR3 is TGTGCCAGCAGCCCACAGGACCTCACTGAAGCTTTCTTT. The complete variable domain, with remaining parts taken from reference TRBV28 and TRBJ1-1, reads DVKVTQSSRYLVKRTGEKVFLECVQDMDHENMFWYRQDPGLGLRLIYFSYDVKMKEKGDIPEGYSVSREKKERFSLILESASTNQTSMYLCASSPQDLTEAFFGQGTRLTVV.

The chain uses TRBV6-1 and TRBJ1-1, with 8 bases fitting TRBD1. The CDR3 has 14 amino acids. From germline, CDR1 is MNHNS and CDR2 SASEGT. V was pared by 7 bases and J by 7 bases, with 11 bases of the junction left unmatched. CDR3 sequence: CASILQRDRLEAFF. For the CDR3, the DNA is TGTGCCAGCATCCTCCAGAGGGACAGGCTTGAAGCTTTCTTT.

The chain is built from TRBV7-9 and TRBJ2-1; possibly TRBD2 for D (5 bases). This CDR3 contains 15 residues. V was trimmed by 1 base and J by 0 bases, leaving 7 bases between them. Germline-derived CDR1 and CDR2 are SEHNR and FQNEAQ (reference sequence). CDR3 DNA: TGTGCCAGCAGCTTAGGTAGCGTCTCCTACAATGAGCAGTTCTTC. Residues: CASSLGSVSYNEQFF. Drawing the rest from reference TRBV7-9 and TRBJ2-1, the complete variable domain is DTGVSQNPRHKITKRGQNVTFRCDPISEHNRLYWYRQTLGQGPEFLTYFQNEAQLEKSRLLSDRFSAERPKGSFSTLEIQRTEQGDSAMYLCASSLGSVSYNEQFFGPGTRLTVL.

This clone was observed a handful of times. The rearrangement joins TRBV9 to TRBJ1-1; possibly TRBD1 for D (5 bases). The CDR3 length is 14 residues. Trimming left V 8 bases short and J 0 bases short, with 14 bases between. The germline gives CDR1 SGDLS, CDR2 YYNGEE. This CDR3 is CASARGGLNTEAFF. In nucleotides, the CDR3 is TGTGCCAGTGCTCGGGGGGGACTGAACACTGAAGCTTTCTTT.